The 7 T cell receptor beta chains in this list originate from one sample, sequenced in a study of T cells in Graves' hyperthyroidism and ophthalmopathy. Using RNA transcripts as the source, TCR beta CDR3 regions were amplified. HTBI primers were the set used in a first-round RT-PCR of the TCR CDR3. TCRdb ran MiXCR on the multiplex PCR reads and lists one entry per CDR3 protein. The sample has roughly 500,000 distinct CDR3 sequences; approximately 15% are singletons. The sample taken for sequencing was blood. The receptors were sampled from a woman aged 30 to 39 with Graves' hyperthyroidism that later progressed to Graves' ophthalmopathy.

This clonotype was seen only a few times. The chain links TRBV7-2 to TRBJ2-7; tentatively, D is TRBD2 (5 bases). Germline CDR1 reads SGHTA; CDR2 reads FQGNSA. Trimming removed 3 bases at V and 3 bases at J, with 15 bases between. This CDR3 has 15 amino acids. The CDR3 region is CASSLSTSVFYEQYF. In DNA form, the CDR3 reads TGTGCCAGCAGCTTGTCTACTAGTGTCTTCTACGAGCAGTACTTC. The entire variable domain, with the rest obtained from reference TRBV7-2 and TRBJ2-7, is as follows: GAGVSQSPSNKVTEKGKDVELRCDPISGHTALYWYRQSLGQGLEFLIYFQGNSAPDKSGLPSDRFSAERTGGSVSTLTIQRTQQEDSAVYLCASSLSTSVFYEQYFGPGTRLTVT.

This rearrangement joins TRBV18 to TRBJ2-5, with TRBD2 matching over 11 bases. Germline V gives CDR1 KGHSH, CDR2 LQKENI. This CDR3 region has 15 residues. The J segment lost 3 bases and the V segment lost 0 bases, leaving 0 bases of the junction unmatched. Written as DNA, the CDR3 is TGTGCCAGCTCACCACCGGGACTAGCGGAAGAGACCCAGTACTTC. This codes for CASSPPGLAEETQYF.

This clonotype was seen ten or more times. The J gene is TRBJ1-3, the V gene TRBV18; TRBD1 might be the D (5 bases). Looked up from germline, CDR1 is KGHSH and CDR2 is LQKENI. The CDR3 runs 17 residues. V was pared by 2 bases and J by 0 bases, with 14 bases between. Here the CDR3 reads CASSPSPGTGSGNTIYF. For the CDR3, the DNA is TGTGCCAGCTCACCATCTCCAGGGACGGGCTCTGGAAACACCATATATTTT.

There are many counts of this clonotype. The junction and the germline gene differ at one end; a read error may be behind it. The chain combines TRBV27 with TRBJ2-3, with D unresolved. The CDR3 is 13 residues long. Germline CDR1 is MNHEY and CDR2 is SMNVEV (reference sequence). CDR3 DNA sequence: TGTGCCAGCAGCTTATCGTTAACAGATACGCAGTATTTT. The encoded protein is CASSLSLTDTQYF.

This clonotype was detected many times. The CDR3 sequence: CASSVLGTASSYEQYF. The CDR3 DNA reads as TGTGCCAGCAGCGTCCTCGGGACGGCAAGCTCCTACGAGCAGTACTTC. The chain recombines TRBV9 with TRBJ2-7, with D possibly being TRBD1 or TRBD2 (5 bases each). The CDR3 spans 16 residues. V was clipped by 2 bases and J by 0 bases, with 15 bases between them. CDR1 SGDLS and CDR2 YYNGEE come from the germline V gene.

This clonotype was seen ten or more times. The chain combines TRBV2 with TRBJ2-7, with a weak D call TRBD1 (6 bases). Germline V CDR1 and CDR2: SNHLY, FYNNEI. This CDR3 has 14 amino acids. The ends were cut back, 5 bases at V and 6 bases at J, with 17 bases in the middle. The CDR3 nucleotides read TGTGCCAGCAGTAACCCGGGACAACTCGCCGAGCAGTACTTC. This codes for CASSNPGQLAEQYF.

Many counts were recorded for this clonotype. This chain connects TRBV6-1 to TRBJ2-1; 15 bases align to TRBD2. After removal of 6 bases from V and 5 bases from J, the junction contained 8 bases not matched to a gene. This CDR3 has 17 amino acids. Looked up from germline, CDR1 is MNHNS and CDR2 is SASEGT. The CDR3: CASRLRTSGRAHNEQFF. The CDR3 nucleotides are TGTGCCAGCAGGCTCCGGACTAGCGGGAGGGCACACAATGAGCAGTTCTTC.